These 23 T cell receptor beta chains were sequenced from one sample in a study of OX40 agonist ivuxolimab in advanced cancers. Library preparation employed the immunoSEQ multiplex PCR assay. In its TCRdb copy, this immuneACCESS table keeps in-frame sequences only and misses some clones. Where compared with another copy, unresolved V genes explain less than half of these, and the others have no known cause. The sample yields roughly 90,000 clones; approximately 91% were counted once. Of the sample, around 0.34% is held by the ten largest clones. The sample in question was CD4+ or CD8+ T cells sorted from blood, obtained in a trial of the OX40 agonist ivuxolimab. These receptor sequences come from an adult with an advanced solid tumor such as melanoma, head and neck, liver or kidney cancer.

The chain recombines TRBV19 with TRBJ2-4; the match to TRBD1 covers 7 bases. V lost 5 bases to trimming and J lost 1 base; unmatched junction nucleotides: 5. Germline CDR1 is LNHDA and CDR2 is SQIVND (reference sequence). The CDR3 spans 15 residues. CDR3 nucleotides: TGTGCCAGTAGTGAGACAGGGATGGCCAAAAACATTCAGTACTTC. It yields the protein CASSETGMAKNIQYF.

V usage is TRBV10-2 and J usage is TRBJ2-3; 9 bases line up with TRBD1. This CDR3 comprises 16 residues. Trimming cost V 8 bases and J 1 base; bases outside gene matches: 10. CDR1 is WSHSY and CDR2 is SAAADI in the germline V gene. The CDR3 region has the DNA TGCGCCAGCGGTCCCGGGACAGGGTCAGGCACAGATACGCAGTATTTT. Amino acid sequence: CASGPGTGSGTDTQYF.

The rearrangement joins TRBV5-6 to TRBJ2-2, with unresolved D. This CDR3 contains 16 residues. With 0 bases removed from V and 1 base from J, the gap between germline ends came to 10 bases. Germline V CDR1 and CDR2: SGHDT, YYEEEE. The CDR3 coding sequence is TGTGCCAGCAGCTTGGGGGCTAGGGAGAACACCGGGGAGCTGTTTTTT. Encoded protein: CASSLGARENTGELFF.

This rearrangement joins TRBV28 to TRBJ1-2; D ambiguous. This CDR3 contains 16 residues. The germline V gene has CDR1 MDHEN and CDR2 SYDVKM. Trimming shortened V by 4 bases and J by 4 bases, and 19 bases separated the two germline ends. The CDR3 DNA reads as TGTGCCAGCAGTTCCCTTGAGACACCCTCTGGCTATGGCTACACCTTC. Translated: CASSSLETPSGYGYTF.

This clone was detected only once. This rearrangement joins TRBV6-5 to TRBJ1-2; TRBD1 agrees at 7 bases. Germline CDR1 is MNHEY and CDR2 is SVGAGI. This CDR3 contains 13 residues. Trimming removed 6 bases from V and 3 bases from J; junction bases left unmatched: 4. CDR3 in amino acids: CASSPTGDYGYTF. CDR3 coding DNA: TGTGCCAGCAGCCCCACAGGGGACTATGGCTACACCTTC.

The rearrangement joins TRBV27 to TRBJ2-7; D is perhaps TRBD2 (5 bases). Trimming stripped 2 bases from V and 4 bases from J, with 9 bases between. CDR1 is MNHEY and CDR2 is SMNVEV in the germline V gene (reference sequence). This CDR3 is built from 13 residues. This CDR3 is CASSLRTEYEQYF. CDR3 nucleotide sequence: TGTGCCAGCAGTTTACGGACTGAGTACGAGCAGTACTTC.

This rearrangement joins TRBV7-8 to TRBJ2-3, with 16 bases lining up with TRBD2. This CDR3 region has 18 residues. CDR1 SGHVS and CDR2 FQNEAQ come from the germline V gene. V lost 1 base to trimming and J lost 5 bases; unmatched junction nucleotides: 6. The CDR3: CASSLVGTSGRALDTQYF. The CDR3 DNA reads as TGTGCCAGCAGCTTAGTAGGGACTAGCGGGAGGGCCCTAGATACGCAGTATTTT.

This clone has just one count. The rearrangement links TRBV18 to TRBJ1-1; the match to TRBD1 covers 8 bases. This CDR3 is 15 amino acids long. V shed 3 bases and J 1 base; nucleotides not matched to a gene: 4. Germline values: CDR1 KGHSH, CDR2 LQKENI. The DNA for the CDR3 is TGTGCCAGCTCACCCGGACAGGGTTCGAACACTGAAGCTTTCTTT. Its protein product is CASSPGQGSNTEAFF. The whole variable domain, filled in from reference TRBV18 and TRBJ1-1, reads NAGVMQNPRHLVRRRGQEARLRCSPMKGHSHVYWYRQLPEEGLKFMVYLQKENIIDESGMPKERFSAEFPKEGPSILRIQQVVRGDSAAYFCASSPGQGSNTEAFFGQGTRLTVV.

The V call is TRBV18, the J call TRBJ2-1; D gene uncertain. The CDR3 covers 13 residues. V dropped 2 bases and J dropped 7 bases, with 9 bases sitting between them. In germline, CDR1 is KGHSH, CDR2 LQKENI. This chain's CDR3 is CASSPVVVNEQFF. CDR3 DNA sequence: TGTGCCAGCTCACCAGTGGTGGTAAATGAGCAGTTCTTC.

This sequence joins TRBV7-3 and TRBJ2-4, with 8 bases lining up with TRBD1. The J segment lost 3 bases and the V segment lost 7 bases, leaving 11 bases of the junction unmatched. This CDR3 region has 16 residues. Germline CDR1 SGHTA, CDR2 FQGTGA. The CDR3 loop reads CASTGEDRDDKNIQYF. The CDR3 nucleotides read TGTGCCAGCACCGGGGAGGACAGGGACGACAAAAACATTCAGTACTTC.

The chain recombines TRBV14 with TRBJ2-3; D is uncertain. In germline, CDR1 is SGHDN, CDR2 FVKESK. V was shortened by 2 bases and J by 4 bases, with 19 bases between the two germline ends. This CDR3 comprises 17 residues. For the CDR3, the DNA is TGTGCCAGCAGCCAATTAAAGTCGAACGCAATACCAGATACGCAGTATTTT. It yields the protein CASSQLKSNAIPDTQYF.

The genes are TRBV18 and TRBJ2-7; tentatively, D is TRBD1 (6 bases). Per germline, CDR1 KGHSH and CDR2 LQKENI. This CDR3 contains 13 residues. Trimming stripped 1 base from V and 7 bases from J, with 11 bases between. The CDR3 spells CASSPRGRGEQYF. The CDR3 nucleotides read TGTGCCAGCTCACCACGGGGGCGAGGGGAGCAGTACTTC.

This clone has only one observation. The rearrangement uses TRBV9 and TRBJ2-7; 7 positions match TRBD1. The germline CDR1 and CDR2 sequences are SGDLS and YYNGEE. J gave up 3 bases and V 4 bases, and 13 bases lay outside the gene matches. CDR3 length: 16 amino acids. The chain's CDR3 is CASSPGQPTGIYEQYF. CDR3 coding DNA: TGTGCCAGCAGCCCGGGACAGCCCACAGGGATCTACGAGCAGTACTTC.

V gene TRBV7-2 combines with J gene TRBJ2-7, with D unresolved. Germline assignment: CDR1 SGHTA and CDR2 FQGNSA. V lost 3 bases, J lost 7 bases, and 22 bases lay in between. The CDR3 is 16 amino acids. The CDR3 here is CASSLDPAKGVLEQYF. CDR3 nucleotides: TGTGCCAGCAGCTTGGATCCAGCTAAAGGTGTCTTGGAGCAGTACTTC. Full variable domain (outside the CDR3, taken from reference TRBV7-2 and TRBJ2-7): GAGVSQSPSNKVTEKGKDVELRCDPISGHTALYWYRQSLGQGLEFLIYFQGNSAPDKSGLPSDRFSAERTGGSVSTLTIQRTQQEDSAVYLCASSLDPAKGVLEQYFGPGTRLTVT.

V and J are TRBV11-2 and TRBJ2-7, with 8 bases that match TRBD1. Germline V gene data show CDR1 as SGHAT and CDR2 as FQNNGV. Trimming removed 1 base from V and 4 bases from J; junction bases left unmatched: 0. The CDR3 has 13 amino acids. DNA of the CDR3: TGTGCCAGCAGCTTAGGGACAGGGTACGAGCAGTACTTC. This gives the protein CASSLGTGYEQYF.

The chain is built from TRBV5-1 and TRBJ1-6, with 11 bases aligning to TRBD1. CDR1 and CDR2 (germline): SGHRS, YFSETQ. CDR3 length: 15 amino acids. The J segment lost 7 bases and the V segment lost 0 bases, leaving 0 bases of the junction unmatched. The DNA of the CDR3 is TGCGCCAGCAGCTTGGGGACAGGGGGCAATTCACCCCTCCACTTT. Its translation: CASSLGTGGNSPLHF.

This clone occurred once. The chain employs TRBV11-1 and TRBJ2-3, with a weak D call TRBD1 (6 bases). Germline V gives CDR1 SGHAT, CDR2 FQDESV (reference sequence). The V end lost 0 bases, the J end lost 8 bases, and 12 bases lay between the germline ends. This CDR3 comprises 14 residues. In DNA form, the CDR3 reads TGTGCCAGCAGCTTAGCAGGCAGGGGCGGTACGCAGTATTTT. As protein: CASSLAGRGGTQYF.

The chain carries TRBV7-9 and TRBJ1-4; TRBD1 is a possible D gene (5 bases). Looked up from germline, CDR1 is SEHNR and CDR2 is FQNEAQ (reference sequence). There are 19 residues in the CDR3. With 1 base removed from V and 4 bases from J, the gap between germline ends came to 22 bases. The CDR3 coding sequence is TGTGCCAGCAGCTTAGGCTCGGGGGTGTCCCTCCGATATAATGAAAAACTGTTTTTT. Its translation is CASSLGSGVSLRYNEKLFF.

This clone was observed once. The chain carries TRBV20-1 and TRBJ1-1; D unresolved. This CDR3 comprises 11 residues. The V end was cut by 4 bases, the J end by 4 bases, with 7 bases between. The V gene's germline CDR1 is DFQATT and CDR2 SNEGSKA (reference sequence). The CDR3 DNA is TGCAGTGCTACCCCCCTCACTGAAGCTTTCTTT. It encodes CSATPLTEAFF.

The chain couples TRBV5-4 to TRBJ2-7, with D tentatively TRBD1 (6 bases). This CDR3 is 14 amino acids long. The V end was cut by 1 base, the J end by 0 bases, with 8 bases between. In germline, CDR1 is SGHNT, CDR2 YYREEE (reference sequence). CDR3: CASSLQGGSYEQYF. CDR3 bases: TGTGCCAGCAGCTTGCAAGGGGGCTCCTACGAGCAGTACTTC.

This CDR3 is CASSASPGQGSSSYEQYF. In DNA form, the CDR3 reads TGTGCCAGTAGTGCTTCTCCGGGACAGGGGTCCAGCTCCTACGAGCAGTACTTC. This chain connects TRBV19 to TRBJ2-7; 10 bases align to TRBD1. The V gene's germline CDR1 is LNHDA and CDR2 SQIVND (reference sequence). The CDR3 totals 18 residues. Germline trimming cut 5 bases from V and 0 bases from J; bases unmatched to any gene: 13.

In its sample, this clone was seen once. The CDR3: CASSVGPATGELFF. In nucleotides, the CDR3 is TGTGCCAGCAGCGTAGGTCCTGCGACCGGGGAGCTGTTTTTT. V gene TRBV9 combines with J gene TRBJ2-2; unclear D gene. V was shortened by 0 bases and J by 5 bases, with 8 bases between the two germline ends. The CDR3 consists of 14 residues. Germline CDR1 and CDR2: SGDLS and YYNGEE.

The rearrangement links TRBV7-9 to TRBJ2-7; TRBD2 might be the D (5 bases). Germline V gives CDR1 SEHNR, CDR2 FQNEAQ (reference sequence). CDR3 length: 14 amino acids. Trimming stripped 3 bases from V and 2 bases from J, with 11 bases between. The CDR3 DNA reads as TGTGCCAGCAGCTTTAGTCGAGGGCCCTACGAGCAGTACTTC. Protein sequence: CASSFSRGPYEQYF.